The following is a T cell receptor (beta chain) sequence with its context. These data are taken from a study of PD-1 blockade in classical Hodgkin lymphoma. The method was immunoSEQ multiplex PCR; TCRdb's version includes in-frame clones alone and lacks a portion of them. Counted here are some 90,000 clones, 80% to 95% occurring once; the ten biggest clones make up under 3%. Brentuximab vedotin exposure varied, and every patient relapsed after autologous stem cell transplantation. The CDR3 length is 16 residues. Trimming at V came to 4 bases and at J to 9 bases, leaving 17 bases not matched to a gene. Germline assignment: CDR1 SGDLS and CDR2 YYNGEE.

This specimen was peripheral blood mononuclear cells (PBMCs), taken before the second cycle of nivolumab. The chain has TRBV9 and TRBJ2-3; 7 bases align to TRBD1. This receptor was identified in a human donor with classical Hodgkin lymphoma. For the CDR3, the DNA is TGTGCCAGCAGCACCCTACAGGGGCGTGAAAAGGGGACGCAGTATTTT. Protein sequence: CASSTLQGREKGTQYF.